Listed below are T cell receptor beta chains from one sample, sequenced in a study of blood T cells in healthy people across ages. MiXCR, applied by TCRdb to the 5' RACE reads, yields one record per CDR3 protein. Of over 1,500,000 distinct CDR3 sequences listed, around 40% were seen once; the top ten hold approximately 22%. What was sequenced was blood. The receptor set was obtained from a human donor in good health. CDR3s include the opening cysteine and the closing phenylalanine or tryptophan. A D gene is named only where the DNA matches it firmly.

NA | TRBV29-1 | CSGGEGRQAEMDYGYTF
NA | TRBV4-2 | CASSLGLGAGEKLFF
NA | TRBV5-1 | CASSQQTQEFSVEQYF
NA | TRBV5-1 | CASSLGSSVPPTDTQYF
NA | TRBV5-4 | CASSLAAALGNEQFF
NA | TRBV4-1 | CASSHLNTEAFF
TRBD2 | TRBV20-1 | CSALAESDTQYF
NA | TRBV12-3/TRBV12-4 | CASSLYSGANTGELFF
NA | TRBV30 | CAWSPTSYEQYF
NA | TRBV7-2 | CASSLGTVGNTIYF